The clone carrying this T cell receptor (beta chain) was picked up many times. Its antigen is unidentified. This sample is drawn from a study of Graves' ophthalmopathy and Graves' hyperthyroidism. Overall study: Prior to any treatment, peripheral blood was collected at the time of initial diagnosis.

CDR1 is SGHTA, CDR2 FQGNSA, per germline. V lost 3 bases, J lost 0 bases, and 8 bases lay in between. This CDR3 contains 14 residues. The authors diagnosed from clinical symptoms, serum thyroxine, TRAb, thyroid ultrasound and orbital computed tomography. Study-wide results and limits: Blood also carried most expanded thyroid clonotypes exceeding 0.001 frequency. The model's prediction of ophthalmopathy progression had 65% to 71% sensitivity and approximately 77% specificity.

Investigators amplified TCR beta CDR3 regions from RNA transcripts. RT-PCR with HTBI primers came first, then second-round multiplex PCR. MiXCR, applied by TCRdb to the multiplex PCR reads, yields one record per CDR3 protein. The data show more than 300,000 distinct CDR3 sequences, about 16% seen once. Sequencing used peripheral blood. The receptor was derived from a woman under 30 with stable Graves' hyperthyroidism. The chain is built from TRBV7-2 and TRBJ1-1, with unresolved D. The CDR3 spells CASSLSEVNTEAFF. The CDR3 nucleotides read TGTGCCAGCAGCTTGAGTGAAGTGAACACTGAAGCTTTCTTT.